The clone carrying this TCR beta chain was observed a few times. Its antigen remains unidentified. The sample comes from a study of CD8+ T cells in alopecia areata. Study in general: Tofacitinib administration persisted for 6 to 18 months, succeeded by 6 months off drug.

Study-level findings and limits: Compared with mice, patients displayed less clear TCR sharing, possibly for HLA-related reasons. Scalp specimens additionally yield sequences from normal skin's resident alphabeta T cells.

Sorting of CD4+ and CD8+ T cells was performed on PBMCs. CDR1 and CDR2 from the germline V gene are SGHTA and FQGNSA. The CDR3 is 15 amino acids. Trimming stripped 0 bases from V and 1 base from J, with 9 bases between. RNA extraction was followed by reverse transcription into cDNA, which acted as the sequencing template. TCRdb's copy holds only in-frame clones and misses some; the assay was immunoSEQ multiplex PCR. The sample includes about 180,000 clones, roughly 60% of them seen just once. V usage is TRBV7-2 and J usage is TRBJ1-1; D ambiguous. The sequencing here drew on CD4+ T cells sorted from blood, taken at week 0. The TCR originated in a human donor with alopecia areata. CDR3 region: CASSLARLQNTEAFF. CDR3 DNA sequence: TGTGCCAGCAGCTTAGCACGGTTACAGAACACTGAAGCTTTCTTT.